Given below is one T cell receptor (beta chain) in context. Its antigen is as yet unknown. Germline V gene sequence: CDR1 DFQATT, CDR2 SNEGSKA (reference sequence). V was shortened by 6 bases and J by 0 bases, with 12 bases between the two germline ends. The CDR3 length is 13 residues. The sample belongs to a study of CD8+CD57+ T cells in acquired aplastic anemia. Both TCR beta VDJ combination and CDR3 sequence profiling were carried out. Genomic DNA was the template for this profiling. MiXCR, applied by TCRdb to the reads, yields one record per CDR3 protein. In the table there are under 200,000 distinct CDR3 sequences, less than 60% of which are singletons. Sequenced patients had shown CD8+CD57+ cell expansion by flow cytometry. Acquired aplastic anemia of severe grade affected all patients. Whole-study findings and limits: Patients and controls were not found to differ significantly in CD8+ Simpson's diversity. Comparison of patients with controls identified around 31 shared CD8+ CDR3 sequences.

J is TRBJ2-7 and V is TRBV20-1; D gene uncertain. The source is a human donor with aplastic anemia. The sequencing sample was made of sorted CD4+, CD8+, or CD8+CD57+ T cells (not recorded which) from PBMCs. CDR3: CSAPGINSYEQYF. CDR3 bases: TGCAGTGCCCCGGGTATTAACTCCTACGAGCAGTACTTC.